This T cell receptor (beta chain) was retrieved from a study of OX40 agonist ivuxolimab in advanced cancers. V was pared by 8 bases and J by 5 bases, with 8 bases of the junction left unmatched. The germline CDR1 and CDR2 sequences are SEHNR and FQNEAQ (reference sequence). The CDR3 extends over 15 amino acids. This clone was seen a single time. Generated by immunoSEQ multiplex PCR, the TCRdb table keeps only in-frame clones and is missing some. The sample records about 20,000 clones, approximately 82% being singletons. The clonotype comes from an adult with an advanced solid tumor such as melanoma, head and neck, liver or kidney cancer. This chain connects TRBV7-9 to TRBJ2-2; the match to TRBD1 covers 10 bases. Here the sequenced sample was CD4+ or CD8+ T cells sorted from blood, taken in a trial of the OX40 agonist ivuxolimab. The CDR3 DNA reads as TGTGCCAGCTCCCCCGGGACAGGGGCTACCGGGGAGCTGTTTTTT. Translation gives CASSPGTGATGELFF.